A selection of T cell receptor beta chains follows, all from one sample in a study of blood T cell repertoires in COVID-19. Some clones are missing from TCRdb's copy, which holds only in-frame ones; the method was immunoSEQ multiplex PCR. The sample has about 15,000 clones; approximately 80% are singletons. The sequencing sample was made of peripheral blood. These receptors were obtained from a human donor in a cohort sampled during active COVID-19. Each CDR3 is given with its conserved first and last residue. D genes are given only for firm matches. Not every row has a clone size; where given, it reads once, few, many or a size class.

clone_size: -; d_call: TRBD1; j_call: TRBJ2-7; cdr3_length: 14; v_call: TRBV6-2/TRBV6-3; cdr3_nt: TGTGCCAGCAGTTACGGGCAGGGGGCGTACGAGCAGTACTTC; cdr3_aa: CASSYGQGAYEQYF
clone_size: -; d_call: -; j_call: TRBJ1-1; cdr3_length: 12; v_call: TRBV2; cdr3_nt: TGTGCCAGCAGTGGGGGGGTGGGTGAAGCTTTCTTT; cdr3_aa: CASSGGVGEAFF
clone_size: -; d_call: TRBD1; j_call: TRBJ2-7; cdr3_length: 16; v_call: TRBV15; cdr3_nt: TGTGCCACCAGCAGAGTGTGGGACAGGGTGTCCTACGAGCAGTACTTC; cdr3_aa: CATSRVWDRVSYEQYF
clone_size: -; d_call: -; j_call: TRBJ1-4; cdr3_length: 12; v_call: TRBV5-1; cdr3_nt: TGCGCCAGCAGCTTGGACAGGTCCAAACTGTTTTTT; cdr3_aa: CASSLDRSKLFF
clone_size: -; d_call: TRBD1; j_call: TRBJ1-3; cdr3_length: 17; v_call: TRBV18; cdr3_nt: TGTGCCAGCTCCAACTCCGGACAGGCCGTCTCTGGAAACACCATATATTTT; cdr3_aa: CASSNSGQAVSGNTIYF
clone_size: -; d_call: -; j_call: TRBJ2-7; cdr3_length: 15; v_call: TRBV4-3; cdr3_nt: TGCGCCAGCAGCCAAGTACCCTCTCCAGGGAACGAGCAGTACTTC; cdr3_aa: CASSQVPSPGNEQYF
clone_size: -; d_call: TRBD2; j_call: TRBJ2-1; cdr3_length: 16; v_call: TRBV10-2; cdr3_nt: TGCGCCAGCAGTGATGGGACTAGCGGGAGGGTGTATGAGCAGTTCTTC; cdr3_aa: CASSDGTSGRVYEQFF
clone_size: -; d_call: TRBD1; j_call: TRBJ1-5; cdr3_length: 17; v_call: TRBV19; cdr3_nt: TGTGCCAGTAGAACGACGGGACAGGGGAGACTAAATCAGCCCCAGCATTTT; cdr3_aa: CASRTTGQGRLNQPQHF
clone_size: -; d_call: TRBD1; j_call: TRBJ2-5; cdr3_length: 20; v_call: TRBV6-2/TRBV6-3; cdr3_nt: TGTGCCAGCAGTTACTCGAGACCCCCGCAGGTGGGACAGACGCAAGAGACCCAGTACTTC; cdr3_aa: CASSYSRPPQVGQTQETQYF
clone_size: -; d_call: TRBD1; j_call: TRBJ2-5; cdr3_length: 16; v_call: TRBV4-3; cdr3_nt: TGCGCCAGCAGCCCTGGACAGGGTAACGTGAGAGAGACCCAGTACTTC; cdr3_aa: CASSPGQGNVRETQYF
clone_size: -; d_call: TRBD1; j_call: TRBJ2-7; cdr3_length: 14; v_call: TRBV11-3; cdr3_nt: TGTGCCAGCAGCTCCCCGACAGGGGGCAACGAGCAGTACTTC; cdr3_aa: CASSSPTGGNEQYF
clone_size: once; d_call: -; j_call: TRBJ1-3; cdr3_length: 16; v_call: TRBV9; cdr3_nt: TGTGCCAGCAGCGTAGGGCCTACCGGAGGTGGAAACACCATATATTTT; cdr3_aa: CASSVGPTGGGNTIYF
clone_size: -; d_call: -; j_call: TRBJ1-5; cdr3_length: 16; v_call: TRBV6-1; cdr3_nt: TGTGCCAGCAGCGAAGGTGGGGCGTATAGCAATCAGCCCCAGCATTTT; cdr3_aa: CASSEGGAYSNQPQHF
clone_size: -; d_call: -; j_call: TRBJ1-4; cdr3_length: 15; v_call: TRBV4-1; cdr3_nt: TGCGCCAGCAGCCAAGACAGATCAACTAATGAAAAACTGTTTTTT; cdr3_aa: CASSQDRSTNEKLFF
clone_size: -; d_call: TRBD1; j_call: TRBJ1-2; cdr3_length: 17; v_call: TRBV7-9; cdr3_nt: TGTGCCAGCAGCGTAGCGGACAGGGGGCGCTTAGGTGATGGCTACACCTTC; cdr3_aa: CASSVADRGRLGDGYTF
clone_size: -; d_call: -; j_call: TRBJ1-5; cdr3_length: 14; v_call: TRBV28; cdr3_nt: TGTGCCAGCAGTTTATTCAGGCACAATCAGCCCCAGCATTTT; cdr3_aa: CASSLFRHNQPQHF
clone_size: -; d_call: TRBD1; j_call: TRBJ1-2; cdr3_length: 14; v_call: TRBV10-3; cdr3_nt: TGTGCCACATCCGGACAGGGAGAGAACTATGGCTACACCTTC; cdr3_aa: CATSGQGENYGYTF
clone_size: -; d_call: TRBD1; j_call: TRBJ1-4; cdr3_length: 17; v_call: TRBV2; cdr3_nt: TGTGCCAGCCGGGACAGGGGAGGAGGAACAACTAATGAAAAACTGTTTTTT; cdr3_aa: CASRDRGGGTTNEKLFF
clone_size: -; d_call: TRBD2; j_call: TRBJ2-1; cdr3_length: 11; v_call: TRBV11-2; cdr3_nt: TGTGCCAGCAGCCTCAGCGGGAGGCAGTTCTTC; cdr3_aa: CASSLSGRQFF
clone_size: -; d_call: -; j_call: TRBJ2-1; cdr3_length: 15; v_call: TRBV29-1; cdr3_nt: TGCAGCGTTGTCCCCAGGGTCAACGTATACAATGAGCAGTTCTTC; cdr3_aa: CSVVPRVNVYNEQFF
clone_size: -; d_call: -; j_call: TRBJ2-3; cdr3_length: 15; v_call: TRBV10-2; cdr3_nt: TGCGCCAGCAGTGAGCAATCCACAGGCACAGATACGCAGTATTTT; cdr3_aa: CASSEQSTGTDTQYF
clone_size: -; d_call: TRBD1; j_call: TRBJ2-7; cdr3_length: 12; v_call: TRBV5-1; cdr3_nt: TGCGCCAGCAGCCCCGGACAGGTCGAGCAGTACTTC; cdr3_aa: CASSPGQVEQYF
clone_size: -; d_call: -; j_call: TRBJ2-2; cdr3_length: 12; v_call: TRBV29-1; cdr3_nt: TGCAGCGCCTGGGAGGTGGCCGGGGAGCTGTTTTTT; cdr3_aa: CSAWEVAGELFF
clone_size: -; d_call: TRBD2; j_call: TRBJ2-7; cdr3_length: 14; v_call: TRBV28; cdr3_nt: TGTGCCAGCAGTACCAGCGGGGGAGCCTACGAGCAGTACTTC; cdr3_aa: CASSTSGGAYEQYF
clone_size: -; d_call: TRBD1; j_call: TRBJ2-3; cdr3_length: 12; v_call: TRBV2; cdr3_nt: TGTGCCAGAACACAGGGGGGAGATACGCAGTATTTT; cdr3_aa: CARTQGGDTQYF
clone_size: -; d_call: -; j_call: TRBJ1-2; cdr3_length: 13; v_call: TRBV6-1; cdr3_nt: TGTGCCAGCAGTGAGGGGCTCTACTATGGCTACACCTTC; cdr3_aa: CASSEGLYYGYTF
clone_size: -; d_call: TRBD2; j_call: TRBJ2-5; cdr3_length: 15; v_call: TRBV7-9; cdr3_nt: TGTGCCAGCAGCCTAGTGGCGGGAGCCAAAGAGACCCAGTACTTC; cdr3_aa: CASSLVAGAKETQYF
clone_size: -; d_call: -; j_call: TRBJ1-2; cdr3_length: 15; v_call: TRBV3-1/TRBV3-2; cdr3_nt: TGTGCCAGCAGCCAAGGAGGCATACAGGGCCCGGGCTACACCTTC; cdr3_aa: CASSQGGIQGPGYTF
clone_size: -; d_call: TRBD1; j_call: TRBJ2-7; cdr3_length: 14; v_call: TRBV28; cdr3_nt: TGTGCCAGCAGGATCCGGGACAGGCCCTACGAGCAGTACTTC; cdr3_aa: CASRIRDRPYEQYF
clone_size: -; d_call: TRBD2; j_call: TRBJ2-3; cdr3_length: 17; v_call: TRBV4-3; cdr3_nt: TGCGCCAGCAGCCAAGTGGGACTAGCGGGGACCACAGATACGCAGTATTTT; cdr3_aa: CASSQVGLAGTTDTQYF
clone_size: -; d_call: -; j_call: TRBJ2-1; cdr3_length: 15; v_call: TRBV28; cdr3_nt: TGTGCCAGCAGTTTAGTAGAAGTGGGCAGGAATGAGCAGTTCTTC; cdr3_aa: CASSLVEVGRNEQFF
clone_size: -; d_call: TRBD1; j_call: TRBJ2-7; cdr3_length: 14; v_call: TRBV11-2; cdr3_nt: TGTGCCAGCAGGGACGGGACAGGCTCCTACGAGCAGTACTTC; cdr3_aa: CASRDGTGSYEQYF
clone_size: once; d_call: TRBD2; j_call: TRBJ2-1; cdr3_length: 16; v_call: TRBV20-1; cdr3_nt: TGCAGTGCTAGTTCCGGGACTAGCGGGTCCTACAATGAGCAGTTCTTC; cdr3_aa: CSASSGTSGSYNEQFF